The 20 T cell receptor beta chains below were found in one sample sequenced in a study of cytomegalovirus exposure and HLA in healthy donors. The primer mix had 60 Vbeta and 13 Jbeta primers. Sequencing used immunoSEQ multiplex PCR; TCRdb keeps in-frame clones, though not all of them. The sample gives some 100,000 clones, 65% to 90% of which show up once; 1.2% is in the top ten. Source material: PBMCs. All receptors come from a woman under 30 in good health and CMV-seronegative.

Turning to this clone: One end of the junction is discordant with germline, which a read error may explain. The chain couples TRBV7-9 to TRBJ2-7; no clear D gene. The CDR3 is 12 residues long. CDR1 is SEHNR and CDR2 is FQNEAQ in the germline V gene (reference sequence). The CDR3 region has the DNA TGTTCCAGCAGCTCTCAGATCTACGAGCAGTACTTC. This codes for CSSSSQIYEQYF. Based on the CDR3 plus reference TRBV7-9 and TRBJ2-7, the full variable domain is DTGVSQNPRHKITKRGQNVTFRCDPISEHNRLYWYRQTLGQGPEFLTYFQNEAQLEKSRLLSDRFSAERPKGSFSTLEIQRTEQGDSAMYLCSSSSQIYEQYFGPGTRLTVT.

V is TRBV9 and J is TRBJ2-2; 15 nucleotides agree with TRBD2. J lost 3 bases, V lost 4 bases, and 7 bases had no gene match. Germline V gene data show CDR1 as SGDLS and CDR2 as YYNGEE. CDR3 size: 18 residues. CDR3 sequence (DNA): TGTGCCAGCAGCCCCCGGACTAGCGGGGGGGCGTACACCGGGGAGCTGTTTTTT. Its protein product is CASSPRTSGGAYTGELFF.

The rearrangement joins TRBV7-2 to TRBJ2-7, with 8 positions matching TRBD2. Germline trimming cut 1 base from V and 7 bases from J; bases unmatched to any gene: 3. CDR3 length: 13 amino acids. Germline assignment: CDR1 SGHTA and CDR2 FQGNSA. The DNA of the CDR3 is TGTGCCAGCAGCTTAGGACTAGCGAGGGAGCAGTACTTC. Protein sequence: CASSLGLAREQYF.

The rearrangement links TRBV5-1 to TRBJ2-3; no firm D call. V lost 0 bases, J lost 4 bases, and 9 bases lay in between. CDR1 SGHRS and CDR2 YFSETQ come from the germline V gene. The CDR3 length is 14 residues. The CDR3 DNA follows: TGCGCCAGCAGCTTGGCCTTAGTCGCAGATACGCAGTATTTT. It is translated as CASSLALVADTQYF.

The chain recombines TRBV4-3 with TRBJ2-7, with D possibly being TRBD2 (6 bases). CDR1 is LGHNA, CDR2 YSLEER, per germline. CDR3 length: 17 amino acids. The V end was cut by 0 bases, the J end by 5 bases, with 20 bases between. CDR3 DNA sequence: TGCGCCAGCAGCCAAGATGGGGTCCGGGGGTGGCCGGACGAGCAGTACTTC. This encodes CASSQDGVRGWPDEQYF.

This chain uses TRBV29-1 with TRBJ2-2; D may be TRBD1 (5 bases). Germline CDR1 SQVTM, CDR2 ANQGSEA. CDR3 length: 11 amino acids. Trimming removed 4 bases at V and 6 bases at J, with 6 bases between. The CDR3, as DNA: TGCAGCGTTGTCAGGGCCGGGGAGCTGTTTTTT. Amino acids: CSVVRAGELFF.

This sequence joins TRBV19 and TRBJ2-7; 10 bases line up with TRBD2. Trimming removed 2 bases from V and 5 bases from J; junction bases left unmatched: 6. The CDR3 is made up of 15 amino acids. The germline gives CDR1 LNHDA, CDR2 SQIVND (reference sequence). This chain's CDR3 is CASSITSGAVNEQYF. The CDR3 DNA reads TGTGCCAGTAGTATAACTAGCGGGGCTGTCAACGAGCAGTACTTC.

V usage is TRBV28 and J usage is TRBJ2-5; possible D gene TRBD2, 5 bases. The CDR3 is 17 amino acids. V was pared by 3 bases and J by 2 bases, with 19 bases between. CDR1 is MDHEN and CDR2 is SYDVKM in the germline V gene. CDR3 residues: CASSFSPRGKRQETQYF. In nucleotides, the CDR3 is TGTGCCAGCAGTTTTTCCCCCCGGGGAAAGCGACAAGAGACCCAGTACTTC.

Comments on this clone: One junction end disagrees with the germline gene, perhaps due to a read error. The chain couples TRBV7-9 to TRBJ2-2; TRBD1 matches 8 bases. This CDR3 is 15 amino acids long. The germline V gene has CDR1 SEHNR and CDR2 FQNEAQ (reference sequence). The CDR3 loop reads CSSSLIQGVTGELFF. The CDR3, as DNA: TGTTCCAGCAGCTTAATACAGGGGGTGACCGGGGAGCTGTTTTTT. The variable domain in full, with the rest retrieved from reference TRBV7-9 and TRBJ2-2, is DTGVSQNPRHKITKRGQNVTFRCDPISEHNRLYWYRQTLGQGPEFLTYFQNEAQLEKSRLLSDRFSAERPKGSFSTLEIQRTEQGDSAMYLCSSSLIQGVTGELFFGEGSRLTVL.

The CDR3 spells CASRKDGVAWSSYNEQFF. The CDR3 DNA reads as TGTGCCAGCAGGAAAGACGGCGTAGCGTGGAGCTCCTACAATGAGCAGTTCTTC. This sequence joins TRBV2 and TRBJ2-1; maybe TRBD2 (5 bases). CDR1 and CDR2 (germline): SNHLY, FYNNEI. This CDR3 spans 18 amino acids. V gave up 6 bases and J gave up 0 bases, with 21 bases separating them.

This clone was seen a few times. The CDR3 spells CAISESTDLDTQYF. The DNA for the CDR3 is TGTGCCATCAGTGAGTCGACTGACCTAGATACGCAGTATTTT. The chain uses TRBV10-3 and TRBJ2-3, with D hard to call. This CDR3 is 14 amino acids long. V was trimmed by 0 bases and J by 5 bases, leaving 9 bases between them. In germline, CDR1 is ENHRY, CDR2 SYGVKD.

J is TRBJ1-1 and V is TRBV30, with 7 bases that match TRBD1. V lost 0 bases to trimming and J lost 4 bases; unmatched junction nucleotides: 8. Germline V gene sequence: CDR1 GTSNPN, CDR2 SVGIG (reference sequence). The CDR3 is 15 amino acids. The CDR3 is CAWSVQGRESTEAFF. CDR3 in DNA: TGTGCCTGGAGTGTACAGGGGCGGGAAAGCACTGAAGCTTTCTTT.

The table lists this clone with a few counts. The genes are TRBV5-1 and TRBJ2-1; TRBD2 matches at 8 bases. The CDR3 is 14 amino acids. The germline gives CDR1 SGHRS, CDR2 YFSETQ. V shed 4 bases, J shed 7 bases, and the junction held 7 bases outside the gene matches. CDR3 residues: CASSLGGGLNEQFF. The CDR3 region has the DNA TGCGCCAGCAGCCTCGGGGGGGGGCTGAATGAGCAGTTCTTC.

V and J are TRBV4-1 and TRBJ1-2, with D maybe TRBD1 (6 bases). CDR1 and CDR2 from the germline V gene are MGHRA and YSYEKL. Deletions cut 2 bases from V and 5 bases from J, with 15 bases between. This CDR3 has 15 residues. The CDR3 DNA reads as TGCGCCAGCAGCCAAAGTTCAGGGGTCGTTTATGGCTACACCTTC. Protein product: CASSQSSGVVYGYTF.

The rearrangement uses TRBV28 and TRBJ1-4; tentative D call: TRBD1 (5 bases). The CDR3 is 14 residues long. V lost 3 bases, J lost 4 bases, and 9 bases lay in between. Germline V gene lookup returns CDR1 MDHEN and CDR2 SYDVKM. The CDR3: CASSFSGLNEKLFF. CDR3 nucleotides: TGTGCCAGCAGTTTTTCAGGGCTTAATGAAAAACTGTTTTTT.

This clone was found a few times. J is TRBJ1-2 and V is TRBV4-3; 7 positions match TRBD1. The CDR3 loop spans 16 amino acids. The germline V gene encodes CDR1 LGHNA and CDR2 YSLEER. The trim removed 0 bases at V and 4 bases at J, leaving 8 bases unmatched. The CDR3 bases are TGCGCCAGCAGCCAAGAGCGGGACAGCTGGCTCTATGGCTACACCTTC. Translated, it gives CASSQERDSWLYGYTF.

The V gene is TRBV2, the J gene TRBJ2-3; no definite D call. Between the trimmed V and J ends, which lost 5 bases and 0 bases, there was a span of 9 bases. Germline loops: CDR1 SNHLY, CDR2 FYNNEI. The CDR3 is 14 amino acids. Here the CDR3 DNA reads TGTGCCAGCAGTTCCTCGGGTAGCACAGATACGCAGTATTTT. This gives the protein CASSSSGSTDTQYF.

J is TRBJ1-2 and V is TRBV30, with D unclear. Trimming took 8 bases from V and 4 from J, leaving 14 bases between them. CDR3 length equals 12 residues. Germline V lookup: CDR1 GTSNPN, CDR2 SVGIG (reference sequence). The CDR3 sequence is CAAAPGFYGYTF. CDR3 coding DNA: TGTGCCGCCGCCCCGGGATTCTATGGCTACACCTTC.

The V gene is TRBV27, the J gene TRBJ2-5; D gene ambiguous. The J call could be wrong; TRBJ2-7 is a better fit for the DNA end. This CDR3 spans 11 amino acids. CDR1 MNHEY and CDR2 SMNVEV come from the germline V gene (reference sequence). CDR3 sequence: CASASSYEQYF. CDR3 nucleotide sequence: TGTGCCAGCGCTAGTTCCTACGAGCAGTACTTC.

This clone was counted a few times. V and J are TRBV6-1 and TRBJ2-1; no definite D call. Germline loops: CDR1 MNHNS, CDR2 SASEGT. Trimming cost V 1 base and J 6 bases, with 7 bases left between them. The CDR3 contains 13 residues. Here the CDR3 reads CASSEVWLNEQFF. The CDR3 bases are TGTGCCAGCAGTGAAGTATGGCTCAATGAGCAGTTCTTC.